The 3 T cell receptor beta chains below come from one sample, sequenced in a study of metastatic and nonmetastatic thyroid tumors. Thyroid surgery was preceded by no treatment in any patient. Using MiXCR, TCRdb re-called clones from the PCR reads. In the table there are about 26,000 clones, roughly 25% of which are singletons. Sequencing input: blood. Receptors originate from a female donor with papillary thyroid cancer or a benign thyroid nodule (not recorded which). Some clones in this sample may be carry-over from other donors' samples.

This clone was observed many times. The chain links TRBV5-1 to TRBJ2-1; the match to TRBD2 covers 7 bases. With V trimmed by 4 bases and J by 8 bases, 18 bases remained unmatched. The CDR3 has 17 residues. The germline V gene has CDR1 SGHRS and CDR2 YFSETQ. In DNA, the CDR3 is TGCGCCAGCAGCCCGCCGACTAGCACCCTAGGAGGGGATGAGCAGTTCTTC. It codes for CASSPPTSTLGGDEQFF.

This clone was observed a few times. The chain links TRBV6-2 or TRBV6-3 to TRBJ2-2; TRBD2 might be the D (6 bases). V lost 5 bases and J 11 bases, leaving 12 bases between the germline ends. Germline V lookup: CDR1 MNHEY, CDR2 SVGEGT. The CDR3 length is 12 residues. CDR3 region: CASSIGTLELFF. The CDR3 bases are TGTGCCAGCAGTATCGGGACTCTCGAGCTGTTTTTT.

This clone was detected many times. The J gene is TRBJ1-1, the V gene TRBV10-2; possible D gene TRBD1, 5 bases. Germline assignment: CDR1 WSHSY and CDR2 SAAADI. The V end lost 7 bases, the J end lost 8 bases, and 20 bases lay between the germline ends. The CDR3 is made up of 14 amino acids. CDR3 residues: CASTLRPEGAEAFF. DNA of the CDR3: TGCGCCAGCACTTTAAGACCCGAAGGGGCAGAAGCTTTCTTT.